This T cell receptor (beta chain) is drawn from a study of early T cells in non-severe SARS-CoV-2 infection. Whole-study context: Unsorted whole-blood RNA was sequenced in bulk, leaving chains unpaired.

This clonotype was counted at least ten times. The target antigen is unknown. Germline CDR1 MNHEY, CDR2 SVGEGT. V was shortened by 9 bases and J by 1 base, with 15 bases between the two germline ends. The CDR3 contains 14 residues. Study results and caveats: CD4 and private specificities were missed by VDJdb matching, which favored anti-spike CD8 responses.

Separate cDNA molecules each had unique molecular identifiers attached to them. TCRdb fed the 5' RACE reads into MiXCR, producing one record per CDR3 protein. This table has fewer than 60,000 distinct CDR3 sequences, 9.1% appearing once. Sequencing used whole blood. The sequence was collected from an adult who was a healthcare worker with PCR-confirmed SARS-CoV-2 infection or an uninfected control (not recorded which). The chain has TRBV6-2 or TRBV6-3 and TRBJ1-1; D is ambiguous. In nucleotides, the CDR3 is TGTGCCAGTCGGCAGACGTGGGCGAACACTGAAGCTTTCTTT. This translates into CASRQTWANTEAFF.